This T cell receptor (beta chain) is from a study of immune evolution from preneoplasia to lung adenocarcinoma. Germline CDR1 reads SGHTA; CDR2 reads FQGNSA. CDR3 length: 14 amino acids. J gave up 5 bases and V 5 bases, and 8 bases lay outside the gene matches. TCRdb keeps only in-frame clones here, not all; method: immunoSEQ multiplex PCR. The top ten hold 5% to 7% of the sample, which has several thousand clones, roughly 80% seen once. The source material was FFPE adjacent normal lung tissue. This sequence joins TRBV7-2 and TRBJ2-7, with TRBD2 matching over 8 bases. The TCR originated in a person aged 55-80 years with lung adenocarcinoma. This CDR3 is CASSVGLDPNEQYF. DNA for the CDR3: TGTGCCAGCAGCGTGGGACTAGACCCTAACGAGCAGTACTTC.